The 22 T cell receptor beta chains reported below all come from one sample, sequenced in a study of vaccination and CD4 T cells after COVID-19. The Oncomine TCR Beta short-read assay generated sequence data from the DNA of cultured CD4+ T cells. Using its own MiXCR run on the PCR reads, TCRdb lists one record per CDR3 protein. The data show roughly 6,800 distinct CDR3 sequences, about two thirds seen once. Treatment reported: roughly 11-day PBMC culture with coronavirus spike peptide pools or control peptides (ViraFEST assay). An unexposed donor provided the CD4+ T cells, which were collected before the COVID-19 pandemic (2011-2018). For these TCRs, the target antigens are not known. Sequencing used CD4+ T cells from blood, cultured in vitro. The receptors come from a human donor in good health.

This clonotype was seen only a few times. This chain connects TRBV27 to TRBJ1-2, with 7 bases that match TRBD1. V shed 8 bases, J shed 7 bases, and the junction held 10 bases outside the gene matches. Germline CDR1 MNHEY, CDR2 SMNVEV (reference sequence). The CDR3 runs 13 residues. CDR3 sequence reads: CASRQTGQGGYTF. The CDR3 DNA reads TGTGCCAGCCGACAGACAGGGCAGGGTGGCTACACCTTC.

The rearrangement joins TRBV7-9 to TRBJ1-3; D gene uncertain. V dropped 1 base and J dropped 0 bases, with 10 bases sitting between them. Looked up from germline, CDR1 is SEHNR and CDR2 is FQNEAQ (reference sequence). The CDR3 has 16 amino acids. The CDR3 sequence is CASSLVGSYSGNTIYF. The CDR3 DNA sequence: TGTGCCAGCAGCTTAGTGGGCTCCTACTCTGGAAACACCATATATTTT.

This clonotype came up a few times. V and J are TRBV30 and TRBJ1-5; D is ambiguous. The CDR3 length is 13 residues. The germline CDR1 and CDR2 sequences are GTSNPN and SVGIG (reference sequence). Deletions cut 1 base from V and 6 bases from J, with 10 bases between. CDR3 DNA sequence: TGTGCCTGGAGTGAGGGCAGAAGTCAGCCCCAGCATTTT. Its translation: CAWSEGRSQPQHF. Full variable domain (rest looked up from reference TRBV30 and TRBJ1-5): SQTIHQWPATLVQPVGSPLSLECTVEGTSNPNLYWYRQAAGRGLQLLFYSVGIGQISSEVPQNLSASRPQDRQFILSSKKLLLSDSGFYLCAWSEGRSQPQHFGDGTRLSIL.

The chain combines TRBV20-1 with TRBJ2-1; the match to TRBD2 covers 8 bases. This CDR3 is built from 13 residues. CDR1 is DFQATT and CDR2 is SNEGSKA in the germline V gene (reference sequence). V dropped 4 bases and J dropped 7; count of bases not matched to a gene: 6. The CDR3 nucleotides read TGCAGTGCTACTCTAGCGGGTCTTAATGAGCAGTTCTTC. Translated: CSATLAGLNEQFF.

This clonotype was picked up one time. The V gene is TRBV24-1, the J gene TRBJ2-1, with TRBD2 matching over 8 bases. The germline CDR1 and CDR2 sequences are KGHDR and SFDVKD. The CDR3 has 15 residues. Trimming at V came to 0 bases and at J to 9 bases, leaving 6 bases not matched to a gene. The CDR3 coding sequence is TGTGCCACCAGTGATTTGTCGGGGGGGCGCTTTGAGCAGTTCTTC. The encoded protein is CATSDLSGGRFEQFF.

This rearrangement joins TRBV20-1 to TRBJ1-1; 8 bases are a match to TRBD1. Per germline, CDR1 DFQATT and CDR2 SNEGSKA (reference sequence). The CDR3 sequence is 15 residues long. The trim removed 5 bases at V and 4 bases at J, leaving 12 bases unmatched. The CDR3 region has the DNA TGCAGTGCTGGAGGCCAGGGGGCCGGGGGCACTGAAGCTTTCTTT. Its protein is CSAGGQGAGGTEAFF.

In this sample, this clonotype turned up a few times. The chain couples TRBV7-9 to TRBJ1-5; weak D call: TRBD1 (5 bases). CDR3 length equals 16 residues. V lost 2 bases and J 2 bases, leaving 13 bases between the germline ends. Germline CDR1 SEHNR, CDR2 FQNEAQ (reference sequence). The CDR3 region has the DNA TGTGCCAGCAGCTTATGGGCAGGGAGTGGCAATCAGCCCCAGCATTTT. Translated, it gives CASSLWAGSGNQPQHF.

The rearrangement uses TRBV4-1 and TRBJ1-2; D might be TRBD1 (6 bases). Germline CDR1 reads MGHRA; CDR2 reads YSYEKL. This CDR3 comprises 14 residues. Trimming pared 4 bases from V and 3 bases from J, leaving 12 bases between. In nucleotides, the CDR3 is TGCGCCAGCAGCCCAGGGGTCCTTGACTATGGCTACACCTTC. As protein: CASSPGVLDYGYTF.

This clonotype was counted only a few times. The chain recombines TRBV20-1 with TRBJ1-5; no firm D call. V was trimmed by 1 base and J by 2 bases, leaving 12 bases between them. The CDR3 totals 15 residues. Germline CDR1 is DFQATT and CDR2 is SNEGSKA (reference sequence). In DNA, the CDR3 is TGCAGTGCTAGAGTAACCAGCGGGGGCAATCAGCCCCAGCATTTT. This translates into CSARVTSGGNQPQHF.

This clonotype was observed once. The J gene is TRBJ1-2, the V gene TRBV20-1; 10 positions match TRBD1. V was clipped by 3 bases and J by 4 bases; unmatched bases: 2. The germline V gene has CDR1 DFQATT and CDR2 SNEGSKA (reference sequence). The CDR3 runs to 13 residues. CDR3 in amino acids: CSARDRGVYGYTF. The CDR3 DNA reads as TGCAGTGCTAGGGACAGGGGGGTCTATGGCTACACCTTC.

This clonotype was found a few times. This chain uses TRBV19 with TRBJ1-2; no firm D call. V lost 6 bases to trimming and J lost 4 bases, with 12 bases between them. The CDR3 has 13 amino acids. Germline values: CDR1 LNHDA, CDR2 SQIVND (reference sequence). The CDR3 here is CASRSDYRYGYTF. Here the CDR3 DNA reads TGTGCCAGTAGGTCTGATTACCGCTATGGCTACACCTTC.

The chain links TRBV20-1 to TRBJ1-1, with D hard to call. The CDR3 is made up of 14 amino acids. The V and J ends lost 4 bases and 0 bases respectively, with 12 bases between them. CDR1 is DFQATT and CDR2 is SNEGSKA in the germline V gene (reference sequence). CDR3 protein: CSAMGQLLNTEAFF. CDR3 coding DNA: TGCAGTGCTATGGGCCAGCTGTTGAACACTGAAGCTTTCTTT.

This clonotype was counted between two and nine times. The rearrangement joins TRBV27 to TRBJ2-7; possible D gene TRBD1, 5 bases. The V gene's germline CDR1 is MNHEY and CDR2 SMNVEV (reference sequence). The CDR3 extends over 14 amino acids. V was clipped by 5 bases and J by 6 bases, with 17 bases between them. CDR3 sequence: CASSPPGRVGEQYF. Here the CDR3 DNA reads TGTGCCAGCAGTCCCCCAGGCAGGGTAGGCGAGCAGTACTTC.

The gene calls are TRBV11-2 and TRBJ1-2; 7 bases match TRBD1. V lost 3 bases and J lost 4; bases outside the gene matches: 2. This CDR3 spans 13 amino acids. Germline CDR1 is SGHAT and CDR2 is FQNNGV. The CDR3 region has the DNA TGTGCCAGCAGCTTGGGACAGTCCTATGGCTACACCTTC. Translated: CASSLGQSYGYTF.

This clonotype was picked up a small number of times. This chain links TRBV20-1 with TRBJ2-4; the match to TRBD2 covers 8 bases. The V gene's germline CDR1 is DFQATT and CDR2 SNEGSKA (reference sequence). The trim removed 5 bases at V and 1 base at J, leaving 7 bases unmatched. The CDR3 length is 15 residues. The CDR3 coding sequence is TGCAGTGCTCCGTCCCGGGGGGGGGCCAAAAACATTCAGTACTTC. This translates into CSAPSRGGAKNIQYF.

This chain links TRBV12-3 or TRBV12-4 with TRBJ1-6; maybe TRBD1 (5 bases). Trimming cost V 4 bases and J 9 bases, with 13 bases left between them. This CDR3 has 14 residues. The CDR3: CASSSSGFSSPLHF. The CDR3 DNA sequence: TGTGCCAGCAGTTCCTCAGGGTTTAGTTCACCCCTCCACTTT.

The genes are TRBV20-1 and TRBJ2-3; 9 bases match TRBD2. The ends lost 0 bases at V and 14 bases at J; junction bases unmatched: 6. Germline assignment: CDR1 DFQATT and CDR2 SNEGSKA (reference sequence). This CDR3 spans 12 amino acids. CDR3 amino acids: CSARDALAGSYF. DNA of the CDR3: TGCAGTGCTAGAGATGCGCTAGCGGGGTCGTATTTT.

The V and J genes are TRBV6-6 and TRBJ1-5, with D possibly matching TRBD1 (5 bases). Trimming stripped 9 bases from V and 5 bases from J, with 8 bases between. Germline values: CDR1 MNHNY, CDR2 SVGAGI (reference sequence). The CDR3 extends over 11 amino acids. The CDR3: CASKGDQPQHF. Here the CDR3 DNA reads TGTGCCAGTAAAGGGGATCAGCCCCAGCATTTT.

This sequence joins TRBV6-1 and TRBJ2-7, with TRBD2 as a possible D gene (6 bases). Germline V gene lookup returns CDR1 MNHNS and CDR2 SASEGT. V was trimmed by 6 bases and J by 3 bases, leaving 18 bases between them. This CDR3 spans 15 amino acids. CDR3 sequence (DNA): TGTGCCAGCAGACAGACCGGGGCGGGGAGCTACGAGCAGTACTTC. Its protein product is CASRQTGAGSYEQYF.

V gene TRBV29-1 combines with J gene TRBJ1-2; weak D call: TRBD1 (5 bases). Germline V gene data show CDR1 as SQVTM and CDR2 as ANQGSEA. The CDR3 runs to 12 residues. V was pared by 5 bases and J by 7 bases, with 14 bases between. CDR3 nucleotides: TGCAGCGTTCGCGGACTGCAGGGTGGCTACACCTTC. The encoded protein is CSVRGLQGGYTF. Full variable domain (rest looked up from reference TRBV29-1 and TRBJ1-2): SAVISQKPSRDICQRGTSLTIQCQVDSQVTMMFWYRQQPGQSLTLIATANQGSEATYESGFVIDKFPISRPNLTFSTLTVSNMSPEDSSIYLCSVRGLQGGYTFGSGTRLTVV.

This clonotype was recorded once. The genes are TRBV4-1 and TRBJ2-2; 16 bases line up with TRBD2. This CDR3 region has 21 residues. Germline loops: CDR1 MGHRA, CDR2 YSYEKL. V gave up 2 bases and J gave up 3 bases; unmatched junction bases: 12. CDR3 sequence (DNA): TGCGCCAGCAGCCAACCGGGACTAGCGGGAGGGCCTGGTTTGGACACCGGGGAGCTGTTTTTT. Residues: CASSQPGLAGGPGLDTGELFF.

The chain combines TRBV12-3 or TRBV12-4 with TRBJ1-1; D gene uncertain. V lost 1 base to trimming and J lost 3 bases, with 9 bases between them. The CDR3 has 14 residues. CDR3 coding DNA: TGTGCCAGCAGTTTAGGACTGCTTGACACTGAAGCTTTCTTT. Translating it yields CASSLGLLDTEAFF.